This entry concerns a single T cell receptor beta chain. Antigen: not known. This sample was taken from a study of OX40 agonist ivuxolimab in advanced cancers. This CDR3 region has 16 residues. Germline CDR1 is LNHDA and CDR2 is SQIVND (reference sequence). V was trimmed by 4 bases and J by 0 bases, leaving 13 bases between them. Researchers took blood at baseline, on cycle 4 day 1, and on cycle 7 day 1. TCRdb's copy holds only in-frame clones and misses some; the assay was immunoSEQ multiplex PCR. The data hold 95,000 to 150,000 clones, with around 93% observed a single time. Regarding the study as a whole: Both blood CD4+ and CD8+ T cells showed clonal growth by week 6 at 0.1 to 3.0 mg/kg.

The clonotype was recovered from an adult with an advanced solid tumor such as melanoma, head and neck, liver or kidney cancer. V usage is TRBV19 and J usage is TRBJ1-3, with D maybe TRBD1 (5 bases). The input for sequencing was CD4+ or CD8+ T cells sorted from blood, taken in a trial of the OX40 agonist ivuxolimab. The CDR3 nucleotides read TGTGCCAGTAGTACCCGGGGCTCCGGCTCTGGAAACACCATATATTTT. Protein sequence: CASSTRGSGSGNTIYF.